Listed below are T cell receptor beta chains from one sample, sequenced in a study of blood T cell repertoires in COVID-19. Sequencing used immunoSEQ multiplex PCR; TCRdb keeps in-frame clones, though not all of them. The sample has more than 250,000 clones; around 90% are singletons. The material sequenced was peripheral blood. These receptors all come from a human donor in a cohort sampled during active COVID-19. The conserved cysteine and the conserved F or W are not part of the CDR3 here.

v_gene: TRBV11-3
CDR3aa: ASSLLFGGLYEQY

v_gene: TRBV12-5
CDR3aa: ASGLGQGGAQPQH

v_gene: TRBV7-9
CDR3aa: ASSFSREVYGNTIY

v_gene: TRBV2
CDR3aa: ASRQGGTGNTIY

v_gene: TRBV6-5
CDR3aa: ASSRTSLDTQY

v_gene: TRBV5-1
CDR3aa: ASSLDRGLQETQY

v_gene: TRBV7-8
CDR3aa: ASSLTSGEQY

v_gene: TRBV3-1/TRBV3-2
CDR3aa: ASSQSERGYNEQF

v_gene: TRBV10-2
CDR3aa: ASGLGAGAF

v_gene: TRBV6-5
CDR3aa: ASRGTFHSYEQY

v_gene: TRBV5-4
CDR3aa: ASSPVARDSNTEAF

v_gene: TRBV4-1
CDR3aa: ASSQGGTDYYEQY

v_gene: TRBV7-2
CDR3aa: ASSPGLAGAYEQY

v_gene: TRBV6-5
CDR3aa: ASSYGGGGYT

v_gene: TRBV18
CDR3aa: ASSQQGTPATNEKLF

v_gene: TRBV19
CDR3aa: ASRTPGLINYGYT

v_gene: TRBV5-6
CDR3aa: ASSLAAGSPLH

v_gene: TRBV5-1
CDR3aa: ASSLDLRGGSYNEQF

v_gene: TRBV27
CDR3aa: ASSLSMTGASYEQY

v_gene: TRBV4-2
CDR3aa: ASSQAGAGVVYEQY

v_gene: TRBV27
CDR3aa: ASSSRQGTTDTQY

v_gene: TRBV6-6
CDR3aa: ASSLGTARQNIQY

v_gene: TRBV27
CDR3aa: ASSLSRGQGGTGELF

v_gene: TRBV5-4
CDR3aa: ASSPETAMNTEAF

v_gene: TRBV5-1
CDR3aa: ASSQVGGGLYEQY

v_gene: TRBV11-2
CDR3aa: ASSLAVGRNEQF

v_gene: TRBV2
CDR3aa: ASRVTGYEQY

v_gene: TRBV11-2
CDR3aa: ASSWSPTGGGGYT

v_gene: TRBV12-5
CDR3aa: ASGSFPGQFNSPLH

v_gene: TRBV19
CDR3aa: ASRPGELQETQY

v_gene: TRBV14
CDR3aa: ASSQDRYSGNTIY

v_gene: TRBV9
CDR3aa: ASSVGVQETQY

v_gene: TRBV9
CDR3aa: ASSVAGNEKLF

v_gene: TRBV5-6
CDR3aa: ASLKRGREKLF

v_gene: TRBV12-3/TRBV12-4
CDR3aa: ASSRTGNEQF

v_gene: TRBV5-1
CDR3aa: ASSSPGQGLHGYT

v_gene: TRBV12-3/TRBV12-4
CDR3aa: ASSWGGEQY

v_gene: TRBV6-2/TRBV6-3
CDR3aa: ASSRRGQGPPEAF

v_gene: TRBV5-1
CDR3aa: ASSPGTGSGEKLF

v_gene: TRBV24-1
CDR3aa: ATSDSKTGVGYT

v_gene: TRBV13
CDR3aa: ASSWVIAGPLSTDTQY

v_gene: TRBV5-1
CDR3aa: ASSQGTGVSYEQY

v_gene: TRBV4-3
CDR3aa: ASSQDLVRGRGETQY

v_gene: TRBV12-3/TRBV12-4
CDR3aa: ASSHRAYSEAF

v_gene: TRBV27
CDR3aa: ASSAGPGELF

v_gene: TRBV19
CDR3aa: ASSVQGAGYNSPLH

v_gene: TRBV19
CDR3aa: ASTKTSGRDEQY

v_gene: TRBV7-2
CDR3aa: ASSLYSGEKLF

v_gene: TRBV7-2
CDR3aa: ASSSAGAISGNTIY

v_gene: TRBV30
CDR3aa: AWNLGGGSYEQY

v_gene: TRBV6-5
CDR3aa: ASGGSPSGANVLT

v_gene: TRBV3-1/TRBV3-2
CDR3aa: ASSQGAGLTSGANVLT

v_gene: TRBV7-2
CDR3aa: ASSLEAGYSQPQH

v_gene: TRBV28
CDR3aa: ASSLPPGQGTVEQF

v_gene: TRBV5-1
CDR3aa: ASSLEWSTGGPADTQY

v_gene: TRBV30
CDR3aa: AWGPGSGNTIY

v_gene: TRBV5-1
CDR3aa: ASSFRGSSSYNSPLH